This T cell receptor (beta chain) was identified during a study of cytomegalovirus exposure and HLA in healthy donors. Overall study findings and caveats: Immune exposure information available was restricted to CMV serostatus. Sequences of the TCR beta chain were said to predict the HLA-A and HLA-B alleles of most subjects accurately. Across donors, sequencing depth was assumed by presence/absence analyses to be roughly uniform. There were over 150 TCR beta chains listed as cytomegalovirus-associated.

Germline CDR1 SGHNT, CDR2 YYREEE (reference sequence). The CDR3 length is 16 residues. With respect to this clone: Its specificity is not known. One junction end disagrees with the germline gene, perhaps due to a read error.

It was with 60 Vbeta and 13 Jbeta primers that the PCR ran. The table came from immunoSEQ multiplex PCR; TCRdb's copy has only in-frame clones and leaves some out. The sample table sets out about 88,000 clones. The source material was PBMCs. The TCR sequence derives from a girl aged 5-17 years in good health and CMV-seropositive. The chain carries TRBV5-4 and TRBJ1-6; TRBD1 aligns across 7 bases. The CDR3 spells CASHDGYRGHNSPLHF. CDR3 DNA sequence: TGTGCCAGTCACGACGGCTACAGGGGTCATAATTCACCCCTACACTTT.